This T cell receptor (beta chain) was captured in a study of blood T cell repertoires in COVID-19. At the level of the study: The origin of the acute and convalescent COVID-19 samples was the United States, Italy and Spain.

TCRdb's copy holds only in-frame clones and misses some; the assay was immunoSEQ multiplex PCR. The table includes some 200,000 clones, about 82% detected once. Germline CDR1 reads MNHEY; CDR2 reads SMNVEV (reference sequence). V lost 7 bases, J lost 5 bases, and 17 bases lay in between. This CDR3 contains 14 residues. The chain is built from TRBV27 and TRBJ1-1; D might be TRBD1 (6 bases). The sequencing input was peripheral blood. The TCR sequence derives from a man aged 55 to 69 with COVID-19, enrolled during active disease. CDR3 bases: TGTGCCAGCATTGAGGGGGGGCCGGCTACTGAAGCTTTCTTT. This codes for CASIEGGPATEAFF.